Included here is one T cell receptor (beta chain) sequence, with context. The ends were cut back, 7 bases at V and 1 base at J, with 13 bases in the middle. Germline V gene data show CDR1 as LNHDA and CDR2 as SQIVND (reference sequence). There are 14 residues in the CDR3. The assay was immunoSEQ multiplex PCR, and TCRdb's table has in-frame clones only and misses some. The repertoire holds 80,000 to 100,000 clones, with roughly 92% as singletons. This entry belongs to a study of control samples from healthy donors and cancer patients. The chain has TRBV19 and TRBJ1-2; D uncertain. Sequenced sample: blood. This clonotype originated in a human donor in good health. The donor label of this sample is uncertain. The CDR3 bases are TGTGCCAGTAAGAATCGTGGAGGTAACTATGGCTACACCTTC. It specifies CASKNRGGNYGYTF. Full variable domain (outside the CDR3, taken from reference TRBV19 and TRBJ1-2): DGGITQSPKYLFRKEGQNVTLSCEQNLNHDAMYWYRQDPGQGLRLIYYSQIVNDFQKGDIAEGYSVSREKKESFPLTVTSAQKNPTAFYLCASKNRGGNYGYTFGSGTRLTVV.